The rows below give T cell receptor beta chains drawn from one sample of a study of response to subunit inactivated influenza vaccine. TCRdb reprocessed the RT-PCR reads with MiXCR, giving one entry per CDR3 protein. The table shows roughly 710,000 distinct CDR3 sequences, with 14% occurring only once. The specimen comprised PBMCs from blood, sampled 14 to 15 days before vaccination. These receptors were collected from a man aged 45 to 65 who received an inactivated influenza vaccine. CDR3s leave out the opening cysteine and the closing phenylalanine or tryptophan. Each record gives: V gene, D gene, J gene, CDR3 length, clone size, CDR3 protein. A D gene is named only where the DNA matches it firmly. Expanded clones get a size class; other rows say once, few or many, or leave the size out.

v_call: TRBV29-1; d_call: TRBD1; j_call: TRBJ2-5; cdr3_length: 13; clone_size: few; cdr3_aa: SVEPRPDRGETQY
v_call: TRBV11-1; d_call: TRBD1; j_call: TRBJ1-6; cdr3_length: 13; clone_size: NA; cdr3_aa: ASSLGDRDNSPLH
v_call: TRBV7-2; d_call: TRBD2; j_call: TRBJ2-3; cdr3_length: 13; clone_size: NA; cdr3_aa: ASSSSSGSLVTQY
v_call: TRBV7-2; d_call: NA; j_call: TRBJ2-5; cdr3_length: 14; clone_size: NA; cdr3_aa: ASSRQSLGVGETQY
v_call: TRBV7-9; d_call: NA; j_call: TRBJ2-3; cdr3_length: 13; clone_size: NA; cdr3_aa: ASNEAGHGTDTQY
v_call: TRBV19; d_call: NA; j_call: TRBJ1-6; cdr3_length: 13; clone_size: NA; cdr3_aa: ASSTTGGGRSPLH
v_call: TRBV12-3/TRBV12-4; d_call: TRBD1; j_call: TRBJ2-7; cdr3_length: 11; clone_size: NA; cdr3_aa: ASNQGVYYEQY
v_call: TRBV6-1; d_call: NA; j_call: TRBJ1-1; cdr3_length: 11; clone_size: NA; cdr3_aa: AGGKGFRTEAF
v_call: TRBV5-5; d_call: NA; j_call: TRBJ2-1; cdr3_length: 14; clone_size: NA; cdr3_aa: ASSLDAGTSYNEQF
v_call: TRBV28; d_call: TRBD1; j_call: TRBJ1-5; cdr3_length: 13; clone_size: NA; cdr3_aa: ASSLFGQGVQPQH
v_call: TRBV2; d_call: NA; j_call: TRBJ2-3; cdr3_length: 12; clone_size: NA; cdr3_aa: ASSEYFSTDTQY
v_call: TRBV5-6; d_call: NA; j_call: TRBJ2-1; cdr3_length: 13; clone_size: few; cdr3_aa: ASSLWGHSYNEQF
v_call: TRBV6-2/TRBV6-3; d_call: NA; j_call: TRBJ1-4; cdr3_length: 13; clone_size: few; cdr3_aa: ASSYRRAQDEKLF
v_call: TRBV12-3/TRBV12-4; d_call: NA; j_call: TRBJ1-5; cdr3_length: 11; clone_size: many; cdr3_aa: ASSAHGGQPQH
v_call: TRBV5-1; d_call: NA; j_call: TRBJ2-2; cdr3_length: 13; clone_size: few; cdr3_aa: ASSLEGRAAGELF
v_call: TRBV6-2/TRBV6-3; d_call: NA; j_call: TRBJ2-2; cdr3_length: 10; clone_size: many; cdr3_aa: ASSWDTGELF
v_call: TRBV5-1; d_call: NA; j_call: TRBJ2-3; cdr3_length: 15; clone_size: few; cdr3_aa: ASSSNPTGGGTDTQY
v_call: TRBV3-1; d_call: TRBD1; j_call: TRBJ2-7; cdr3_length: 13; clone_size: many; cdr3_aa: ASSQRHRGRPEQY
v_call: TRBV20-1; d_call: NA; j_call: TRBJ1-1; cdr3_length: 11; clone_size: few; cdr3_aa: SAREDLNTEAF
v_call: TRBV20-1; d_call: NA; j_call: TRBJ2-7; cdr3_length: 10; clone_size: few; cdr3_aa: SARGRGDEQY
v_call: TRBV7-6; d_call: NA; j_call: TRBJ2-1; cdr3_length: 13; clone_size: few; cdr3_aa: ASSLGTSSLNEQF
v_call: TRBV6-5; d_call: NA; j_call: TRBJ1-2; cdr3_length: 12; clone_size: many; cdr3_aa: ASSYRSPDYGYT
v_call: TRBV5-1; d_call: NA; j_call: TRBJ1-4; cdr3_length: 13; clone_size: NA; cdr3_aa: ASSPTKATNEKLF
v_call: TRBV11-1; d_call: TRBD1; j_call: TRBJ2-6; cdr3_length: 16; clone_size: few; cdr3_aa: ASSLPGQGVPGANVLT
v_call: TRBV7-2; d_call: NA; j_call: TRBJ2-5; cdr3_length: 10; clone_size: few; cdr3_aa: ASSLPQFSQY
v_call: TRBV28; d_call: NA; j_call: TRBJ1-1; cdr3_length: 13; clone_size: few; cdr3_aa: ASSLDNARTSFSF
v_call: TRBV9; d_call: TRBD1; j_call: TRBJ2-1; cdr3_length: 13; clone_size: NA; cdr3_aa: ASSQQGQPYNEQF
v_call: TRBV20-1; d_call: TRBD1; j_call: TRBJ1-5; cdr3_length: 13; clone_size: many; cdr3_aa: SASRGGSGNQPQH
v_call: TRBV5-1; d_call: TRBD1; j_call: TRBJ1-1; cdr3_length: 15; clone_size: few; cdr3_aa: ASSLYPGQGLNTEAF